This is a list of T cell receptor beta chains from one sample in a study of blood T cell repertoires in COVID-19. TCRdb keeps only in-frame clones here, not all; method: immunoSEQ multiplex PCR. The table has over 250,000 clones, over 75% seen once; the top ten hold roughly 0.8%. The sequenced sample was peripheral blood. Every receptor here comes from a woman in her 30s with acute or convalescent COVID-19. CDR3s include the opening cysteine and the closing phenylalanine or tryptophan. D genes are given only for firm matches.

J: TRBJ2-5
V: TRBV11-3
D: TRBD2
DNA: TGTGCCAGCAGCTCGGGACTAGCGGGAGGAGAGACCCAGTACTTC
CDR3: CASSSGLAGGETQYF

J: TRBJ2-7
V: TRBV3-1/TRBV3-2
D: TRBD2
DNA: TGTGCCAGCAGCCAAGCTCGGACTAGCGGGAGCTACGAGCAGTACTTC
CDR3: CASSQARTSGSYEQYF

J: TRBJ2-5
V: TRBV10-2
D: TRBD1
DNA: TGCGCCAGCAGTGGACAGGGAGAAGAAGAGACCCAGTACTTC
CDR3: CASSGQGEEETQYF

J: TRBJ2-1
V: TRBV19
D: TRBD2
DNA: TGTGCCAGTAGTGTAGGCGGGAGTCTGCGTGAGCAGTTCTTC
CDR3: CASSVGGSLREQFF

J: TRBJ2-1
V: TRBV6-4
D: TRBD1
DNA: TGTGCCAGCAGGAACAGGGGGTCGATGTCTAGTGATTTCTCCTACAATGAGCAGTTCTTC
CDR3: CASRNRGSMSSDFSYNEQFF

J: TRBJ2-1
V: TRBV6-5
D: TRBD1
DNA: TGTGCCAGCAGTCCGCGGCCAGGGGGCCTTGAGCAGTTCTTC
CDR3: CASSPRPGGLEQFF

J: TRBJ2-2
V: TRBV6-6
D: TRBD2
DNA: TGTGCCAGCAGCGGCGGGAGGTCCGAAACCGGGGAGCTGTTTTTT
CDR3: CASSGGRSETGELFF

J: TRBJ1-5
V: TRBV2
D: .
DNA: TGTGCCAGCAGATTCGAGAGCGATCAGCCCCAGCATTTT
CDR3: CASRFESDQPQHF

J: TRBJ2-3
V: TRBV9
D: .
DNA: TGTGCCAGCAGCCAAGAAGGGAGAACAGATACGCAGTATTTT
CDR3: CASSQEGRTDTQYF

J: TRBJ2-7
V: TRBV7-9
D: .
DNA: TGTGCCAGCAGTACGGAGTTAACCTACGAGCAGTACTTC
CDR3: CASSTELTYEQYF

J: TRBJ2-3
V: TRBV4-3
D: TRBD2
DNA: TGCGCCAGCAGCCAAGGTCCGGGACTAGCGGGCAGCACAGATACGCAGTATTTT
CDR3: CASSQGPGLAGSTDTQYF